The 27 T cell receptor beta chains below were found in one sample sequenced in a study of blood T cell repertoires in COVID-19. Profiled with immunoSEQ multiplex PCR; TCRdb holds only in-frame clones, not every one. The sample has about 50,000 clones; under 85% are singletons. Sample: peripheral blood. These receptors all come from a man in his 70s with active COVID-19.

V gene TRBV7-9 combines with J gene TRBJ1-1; TRBD1 might be the D (6 bases). The CDR3 totals 14 residues. Germline V gene data show CDR1 as SEHNR and CDR2 as FQNEAQ (reference sequence). V lost 3 bases and J lost 1, with 9 bases in between. In nucleotides, the CDR3 is TGTGCCAGCAGCTTCCAGGGGAGGAACACTGAAGCTTTCTTT. This encodes CASSFQGRNTEAFF.

V gene TRBV25-1 combines with J gene TRBJ2-7; the D is unclear. The V gene's germline CDR1 is MGHDK and CDR2 SYGVNS. Trimming removed 5 bases at V and 2 bases at J, with 4 bases between. This CDR3 region has 11 residues. The CDR3 here is CASSQTYEQYF. CDR3 coding DNA: TGTGCCAGCAGTCAAACCTACGAGCAGTACTTC.

The chain links TRBV7-3 to TRBJ2-3; 7 positions match TRBD1. Germline CDR1 and CDR2: SGHTA and FQGTGA. Trimming cost V 5 bases and J 2 bases; bases outside gene matches: 4. The CDR3 runs 14 residues. DNA of the CDR3: TGTGCCAGCAGCCGACAGGGCCTCACAGATACGCAGTATTTT. It codes for CASSRQGLTDTQYF. Together with reference TRBV7-3 and TRBJ2-3, the CDR3 gives the full variable domain: GAGVSQTPSNKVTEKGKYVELRCDPISGHTALYWYRQSLGQGPEFLIYFQGTGAADDSGLPNDRFFAVRPEGSVSTLKIQRTERGDSAVYLCASSRQGLTDTQYFGPGTRLTVL.

This chain connects TRBV19 to TRBJ1-5; D unclear. V lost 3 bases and J lost 9, with 15 bases in between. CDR3 length: 14 amino acids. Germline V gene data show CDR1 as LNHDA and CDR2 as SQIVND (reference sequence). In DNA, the CDR3 is TGTGCCAGTAGTATGAGTGACACGGGAATGCCCCAGCATTTT. Translating gives CASSMSDTGMPQHF.

V gene TRBV6-2 or TRBV6-3 combines with J gene TRBJ1-6; maybe TRBD1 (6 bases). This CDR3 contains 15 residues. In germline, CDR1 is MNHEY, CDR2 SVGEGT. V was shortened by 4 bases and J by 4 bases, with 11 bases between the two germline ends. This CDR3 reads CASSFGQPYNSPLHF. The DNA of the CDR3 is TGTGCCAGCAGTTTTGGACAGCCATATAATTCACCCCTCCACTTT.

This rearrangement joins TRBV2 to TRBJ1-1, with D possibly matching TRBD1 (6 bases). The CDR3 spans 17 residues. Trimming removed 1 base at V and 5 bases at J, with 20 bases between. CDR1 SNHLY and CDR2 FYNNEI come from the germline V gene. As DNA, the CDR3 is TGTGCCAGCAGTGAAGTCCCGGGGGGCGCATTCGGTACTGAAGCTTTCTTT. Residues: CASSEVPGGAFGTEAFF.

J is TRBJ1-1 and V is TRBV14; no clear D gene. The CDR3 length is 15 residues. Germline-derived CDR1 and CDR2 are SGHDN and FVKESK. V lost 2 bases and J 5 bases, leaving 15 bases between the germline ends. CDR3 sequence reads: CASSQQVGSLTEAFF. The CDR3 DNA follows: TGTGCCAGCAGCCAACAGGTTGGGAGTCTAACTGAAGCTTTCTTT. The whole variable domain, filled in from reference TRBV14 and TRBJ1-1, reads EAGVTQFPSHSVIEKGQTVTLRCDPISGHDNLYWYRRVMGKEIKFLLHFVKESKQDESGMPNNRFLAERTGGTYSTLKVQPAELEDSGVYFCASSQQVGSLTEAFFGQGTRLTVV.

This chain links TRBV5-1 with TRBJ2-2, with D perhaps matching TRBD1 (6 bases). Germline V lookup: CDR1 SGHRS, CDR2 YFSETQ. V lost 5 bases and J 0 bases, leaving 14 bases between the germline ends. The CDR3 is 16 amino acids. In DNA, the CDR3 is TGCGCCAGCAGGCCTGGACAGTCAGCGAACACCGGGGAGCTGTTTTTT. It specifies CASRPGQSANTGELFF.

V and J are TRBV6-5 and TRBJ2-2; 7 nucleotides agree with TRBD1. Germline V gene lookup returns CDR1 MNHEY and CDR2 SVGAGI. J gave up 3 bases and V 6 bases, and 4 bases lay outside the gene matches. This CDR3 has 14 amino acids. The CDR3 DNA follows: TGTGCCAGCAGCACTGGGACAGACACCGGGGAGCTGTTTTTT. This gives the protein CASSTGTDTGELFF.

The chain is built from TRBV2 and TRBJ2-7; the match to TRBD2 covers 8 bases. The CDR3 has 15 amino acids. The germline V gene has CDR1 SNHLY and CDR2 FYNNEI. Trimming removed 5 bases from V and 3 bases from J; junction bases left unmatched: 9. CDR3 sequence: CASSLTSGNGYEQYF. CDR3 DNA: TGTGCCAGCAGTCTAACTAGCGGTAATGGCTACGAGCAGTACTTC.

V usage is TRBV12-5 and J usage is TRBJ2-1; 11 bases are a match to TRBD2. This CDR3 has 14 residues. J was trimmed by 8 bases and V by 7 bases; bases with no gene match: 7. Germline lookup yields CDR1 LGHNT and CDR2 FRNRAP. CDR3 amino acids: CASAVAGGRDEQFF. DNA of the CDR3: TGTGCTAGTGCCGTAGCGGGGGGGCGGGATGAGCAGTTCTTC. The full variable domain, with the rest looked up from reference TRBV12-5 and TRBJ2-1, is DARVTQTPRHKVTEMGQEVTMRCQPILGHNTVFWYRQTMMQGLELLAYFRNRAPLDDSGMPKDRFSAEMPDATLATLKIQPSEPRDSAVYFCASAVAGGRDEQFFGPGTRLTVL.

The chain is built from TRBV7-2 and TRBJ1-1; D is ambiguous. Trimming shortened V by 5 bases and J by 4 bases, and 17 bases separated the two germline ends. The CDR3 runs to 15 residues. Germline V gene data show CDR1 as SGHTA and CDR2 as FQGNSA. The CDR3 sequence: CASSPFPRGPTEAFF. CDR3 nucleotide sequence: TGTGCCAGCAGCCCCTTTCCAAGAGGGCCCACTGAAGCTTTCTTT.

This sequence joins TRBV25-1 and TRBJ1-3; 8 bases fit TRBD1. Germline lookup yields CDR1 MGHDK and CDR2 SYGVNS. CDR3 length equals 14 residues. J lost 2 bases, V lost 6 bases, and 3 bases had no gene match. This CDR3 reads CASSNRGAGNTIYF. Written as DNA, the CDR3 is TGTGCCAGCAGCAACAGGGGGGCTGGAAACACCATATATTTT.

This clone has a single count. The chain is built from TRBV5-1 and TRBJ1-5; tentative D call: TRBD1 (5 bases). The ends were cut back, 4 bases at V and 4 bases at J, with 15 bases in the middle. The CDR3 sequence is 15 residues long. CDR1 is SGHRS, CDR2 YFSETQ, per germline. The CDR3 DNA reads as TGCGCCAGCAGCCCCGGTGGACAAGTTAATCAGCCCCAGCATTTT. It yields the protein CASSPGGQVNQPQHF.

J is TRBJ2-7 and V is TRBV30, with D perhaps matching TRBD2 (6 bases). The CDR3 totals 16 residues. V was trimmed by 7 bases and J by 0 bases, leaving 22 bases between them. CDR1 and CDR2 from the germline V gene are GTSNPN and SVGIG (reference sequence). CDR3 region: CALESPGTWGSYEQYF. CDR3 sequence (DNA): TGTGCCTTGGAGTCGCCGGGGACTTGGGGCTCCTACGAGCAGTACTTC.

This chain links TRBV10-1 with TRBJ1-4; 10 positions match TRBD1. The CDR3 has 16 amino acids. The germline CDR1 and CDR2 sequences are WNHNN and SYGVQD (reference sequence). V lost 0 bases to trimming and J lost 8 bases; unmatched junction nucleotides: 6. The CDR3 region is CASSESGTGEGEKLFF. The CDR3 region has the DNA TGCGCCAGCAGTGAGTCGGGGACAGGGGAAGGGGAAAAACTGTTTTTT.

In its sample, this clone was seen once. V is TRBV19 and J is TRBJ2-7, with a weak D call TRBD2 (6 bases). Trimming left V 5 bases short and J 2 bases short, with 13 bases between. The CDR3 length is 14 residues. Per germline, CDR1 LNHDA and CDR2 SQIVND (reference sequence). The CDR3 region is CASSSGLVTYEQYF. CDR3 nucleotides: TGTGCCAGTAGTTCGGGACTCGTAACCTACGAGCAGTACTTC.

The sample holds a few counts of this clone. V is TRBV5-1 and J is TRBJ2-7, with 8 bases identical to TRBD2. Germline loops: CDR1 SGHRS, CDR2 YFSETQ. V shed 3 bases and J 3 bases; nucleotides not matched to a gene: 14. CDR3 length equals 17 residues. This CDR3 is CASSSRTGGQGDYEQYF. The CDR3 region has the DNA TGCGCCAGCAGCTCCCGGACGGGGGGGCAGGGAGACTACGAGCAGTACTTC.

This clone was recorded only once. This chain links TRBV7-2 with TRBJ1-5; 11 bases line up with TRBD1. Germline assignment: CDR1 SGHTA and CDR2 FQGNSA. This CDR3 spans 16 amino acids. V was pared by 5 bases and J by 6 bases, with 9 bases of the junction left unmatched. The CDR3 loop is CASSARDRGDSQPQHF. CDR3 DNA sequence: TGTGCCAGCAGCGCAAGGGACAGGGGGGATTCTCAGCCCCAGCATTTT. The full variable domain, its missing parts supplied by reference TRBV7-2 and TRBJ1-5, is GAGVSQSPSNKVTEKGKDVELRCDPISGHTALYWYRQSLGQGLEFLIYFQGNSAPDKSGLPSDRFSAERTGGSVSTLTIQRTQQEDSAVYLCASSARDRGDSQPQHFGDGTRLSIL.

This clone showed up just a few times. J is TRBJ2-6 and V is TRBV2; TRBD1 is a possible D gene (6 bases). Germline assignment: CDR1 SNHLY and CDR2 FYNNEI. V lost 6 bases to trimming and J lost 4 bases, with 16 bases between them. The CDR3 runs to 16 residues. The CDR3, as DNA: TGTGCCAGCAGCGCGACCCCAGGGGTCGGGGCCAACGTCCTGACTTTC. Its translation is CASSATPGVGANVLTF.

The gene calls are TRBV5-4 and TRBJ2-3, with TRBD1 identical over 7 bases. After removal of 0 bases from V and 1 base from J, the junction contained 11 bases not matched to a gene. This CDR3 region has 18 residues. Germline CDR1 SGHNT, CDR2 YYREEE (reference sequence). CDR3 nucleotides: TGTGCCAGCAGCTTGGCCAATAACAGGGGCCGTGGCACAGATACGCAGTATTTT. Its protein is CASSLANNRGRGTDTQYF.

The rearrangement links TRBV7-9 to TRBJ1-2; D gene uncertain. From germline, CDR1 is SEHNR and CDR2 FQNEAQ (reference sequence). CDR3 size: 12 residues. V dropped 1 base and J dropped 7 bases, with 7 bases sitting between them. The CDR3 spells CASSLGAGGYTF. In nucleotides, the CDR3 is TGTGCCAGCAGCTTAGGGGCAGGTGGCTACACCTTC.

Only one count was recorded for this clone. V and J are TRBV10-2 and TRBJ1-6; D call uncertain. The CDR3 spans 15 residues. CDR1 WSHSY and CDR2 SAAADI come from the germline V gene. Trimming shortened V by 4 bases and J by 0 bases, and 7 bases separated the two germline ends. CDR3 sequence: CASSAGISYNSPLHF. The CDR3 DNA reads as TGCGCCAGCAGTGCGGGGATCTCCTATAATTCACCCCTCCACTTT.

The chain employs TRBV7-3 and TRBJ2-1; maybe TRBD1 (6 bases). This CDR3 is 15 amino acids long. Deletions cut 2 bases from V and 1 base from J, with 9 bases between. CDR1 SGHTA and CDR2 FQGTGA come from the germline V gene. The CDR3 coding sequence is TGTGCCAGCAGCTTAGCGCAGGGGTCCTACAATGAGCAGTTCTTC. Translation: CASSLAQGSYNEQFF.

The chain employs TRBV28 and TRBJ2-7; weak D call: TRBD1 (6 bases). This CDR3 is 16 amino acids long. Germline V CDR1 and CDR2: MDHEN, SYDVKM. The V end was cut by 1 base, the J end by 12 bases, with 25 bases between. CDR3 amino acids: CASSLSTGMGASSWYF. Written as DNA, the CDR3 is TGTGCCAGCAGTTTATCTACAGGGATGGGGGCCAGCAGTTGGTACTTC.

The gene calls are TRBV28 and TRBJ2-7; 11 nucleotides agree with TRBD1. The J segment lost 3 bases and the V segment lost 6 bases, leaving 10 bases of the junction unmatched. This CDR3 has 16 residues. The V gene's germline CDR1 is MDHEN and CDR2 SYDVKM. The CDR3 DNA reads TGTGCCAGCAGCTCGGGGACAGGGGGGATCTTCTACGAGCAGTACTTC. Translating gives CASSSGTGGIFYEQYF.

The V call is TRBV6-5, the J call TRBJ2-2, with D tentatively TRBD1 (5 bases). V was shortened by 0 bases and J by 6 bases, with 11 bases between the two germline ends. This CDR3 region has 15 residues. CDR1 MNHEY and CDR2 SVGAGI come from the germline V gene. The CDR3 sequence is CASSYSAGKSGELFF. The CDR3 bases are TGTGCCAGCAGTTACTCGGCAGGGAAGTCCGGGGAGCTGTTTTTT.